The rows below give T cell receptor beta chains drawn from one sample of a study of shared clonotypes between healthy human individuals. Measured with immunoSEQ multiplex PCR; TCRdb has only the in-frame clones, and not every one. The sample has 650,000 to 800,000 clones; approximately 72% are singletons. The source material was memory CD4+ T cells sorted from blood. Receptors were obtained from a woman aged 25 to 39 in good health. Both conserved end residues are part of each CDR3. The D gene is left open where the match is weak. Part of the rows lack a size; the others show once, few, many or a class for expanded clones.

V gene: TRBV15; clone size: .; J gene: TRBJ2-7; D gene: TRBD1; CDR3 protein: CATSGTGTGSYEQYF; CDR3 DNA: TGTGCCACCAGCGGAACCGGGACAGGGTCCTACGAGCAGTACTTC
V gene: TRBV5-4; clone size: few; J gene: TRBJ2-3; D gene: .; CDR3 protein: CASSLQGADTQYF; CDR3 DNA: TGTGCCAGCAGCTTGCAAGGGGCAGATACGCAGTATTTT
V gene: TRBV6-1; clone size: .; J gene: TRBJ2-7; D gene: .; CDR3 protein: CASGRTPQGYEQYF; CDR3 DNA: TGTGCCTCGGGTAGGACTCCTCAGGGATACGAGCAGTACTTC
V gene: TRBV11-2; clone size: .; J gene: TRBJ1-2; D gene: .; CDR3 protein: CASSLGVDYGYTF; CDR3 DNA: TGTGCCAGCAGCCTGGGGGTTGACTATGGCTACACCTTC
V gene: TRBV18; clone size: .; J gene: TRBJ2-7; D gene: .; CDR3 protein: CASSGGSSLSYEQYF; CDR3 DNA: TGTGCCAGCTCAGGTGGGAGCTCCCTCTCCTACGAGCAGTACTTC
V gene: TRBV6-1; clone size: .; J gene: TRBJ2-1; D gene: TRBD2; CDR3 protein: CASSEGATSGSSYNEQFF; CDR3 DNA: TGTGCCAGCAGTGAAGGAGCGACTAGCGGGAGCTCCTACAATGAGCAGTTCTTC
V gene: TRBV2; clone size: .; J gene: TRBJ2-2; D gene: TRBD2; CDR3 protein: CASAWASGTNTGELFF; CDR3 DNA: TGTGCCAGCGCATGGGCTAGCGGGACGAACACCGGGGAGCTGTTTTTT
V gene: TRBV1; clone size: .; J gene: TRBJ1-4; D gene: .; CDR3 protein: CTSSRPLDTNEKLFF; CDR3 DNA: TGCACCAGCAGCCGACCACTGGACACTAATGAAAAACTGTTTTTT
V gene: TRBV18; clone size: .; J gene: TRBJ2-7; D gene: .; CDR3 protein: CASSPGSPYEQYF; CDR3 DNA: TGTGCCAGCTCACCTGGGAGCCCCTACGAGCAGTACTTC
V gene: TRBV7-9; clone size: .; J gene: TRBJ2-1; D gene: .; CDR3 protein: CASSLGSPGRGTYNEQFF; CDR3 DNA: TGTGCCAGCAGCTTAGGCAGTCCGGGACGGGGCACCTACAATGAGCAGTTCTTC
V gene: TRBV19; clone size: .; J gene: TRBJ2-7; D gene: .; CDR3 protein: CASSKGFAYEQYF; CDR3 DNA: TGTGCCAGTAGTAAAGGGTTTGCCTACGAGCAGTACTTC
V gene: TRBV6-1; clone size: .; J gene: TRBJ2-7; D gene: .; CDR3 protein: CASSHAGSAYEQYF; CDR3 DNA: TGTGCCAGCAGTCACGCTGGTTCGGCCTACGAGCAGTACTTC
V gene: TRBV19; clone size: .; J gene: TRBJ1-5; D gene: .; CDR3 protein: CASSIFADDNQPQHF; CDR3 DNA: TGTGCCAGTAGTATCTTCGCGGACGACAATCAGCCCCAGCATTTT
V gene: TRBV2; clone size: .; J gene: TRBJ2-7; D gene: .; CDR3 protein: CASRVTLYEQYF; CDR3 DNA: TGTGCCAGCAGGGTAACTCTGTACGAGCAGTACTTC
V gene: TRBV5-5; clone size: .; J gene: TRBJ1-5; D gene: .; CDR3 protein: CASSFQENSNQPQHF; CDR3 DNA: TGTGCCAGCAGCTTCCAGGAAAATAGCAATCAGCCCCAGCATTTT
V gene: TRBV10-3; clone size: once; J gene: TRBJ2-6; D gene: .; CDR3 protein: CAISESGRSSGANVLTF; CDR3 DNA: TGTGCCATCAGTGAGTCGGGACGCAGCTCTGGGGCCAACGTCCTGACTTTC